These T cell receptor beta chains were read from a single sample in a study of blood T cell repertoires in COVID-19. Sequencing was performed with immunoSEQ multiplex PCR; in TCRdb, only in-frame clones are kept and a portion is missing. The sample includes about 65,000 clones, about 82% of them seen just once. The sequenced sample consisted of peripheral blood. These receptors came from a human donor in a cohort sampled during active COVID-19. The CDR3 runs from the conserved cysteine through the conserved F or W. Each record gives: CDR3 DNA, CDR3 protein, V gene, J gene, D gene, clone size, CDR3 length. The D gene is left open where the match is weak. Size is omitted from some rows. Given values are once, few, many or a class for expanded clones.

DNA: TGTGCCAGCAGGCAGGGCGTTACGACCGGGGAGCTGTTTTTT; CDR3: CASRQGVTTGELFF; V: TRBV6-5; J: TRBJ2-2; D: -; size: -; length: 14
DNA: TGTGCCAGCAGCCGCGCTAGCGGGGGCTACAATGAGCAGTTCTTC; CDR3: CASSRASGGYNEQFF; V: TRBV7-9; J: TRBJ2-1; D: TRBD2; size: -; length: 15
DNA: TGTGCCAGTAGTATAGATCGGAGGTTTGGCTACACCTTC; CDR3: CASSIDRRFGYTF; V: TRBV19; J: TRBJ1-2; D: -; size: few; length: 13
DNA: TGCAGCGTGCAACCGAGTCCTAGTAATGAAAAACTGTTTTTT; CDR3: CSVQPSPSNEKLFF; V: TRBV29-1; J: TRBJ1-4; D: -; size: -; length: 14
DNA: TGTGCCAGCAGCACAATACTAAAAGTTGAAGCTTTCTTT; CDR3: CASSTILKVEAFF; V: TRBV7-2; J: TRBJ1-1; D: -; size: -; length: 13
DNA: TGTGCCAGCAGCCAACGGACTACCCCGCGGTCTTCGCAGTATTTT; CDR3: CASSQRTTPRSSQYF; V: TRBV14; J: TRBJ2-3; D: -; size: -; length: 15
DNA: TGTGCCAGCAGCGCAGCCCCGACAGCCTATAATTCACCCCTCCACTTT; CDR3: CASSAAPTAYNSPLHF; V: TRBV9; J: TRBJ1-6; D: -; size: -; length: 16
DNA: TGTGCCAGCAGCGGTTTACCCGGGACAGTCAAGTGGGATACGCAGTATTTT; CDR3: CASSGLPGTVKWDTQYF; V: TRBV5-4; J: TRBJ2-3; D: TRBD1; size: -; length: 17
DNA: TGTGCCAGCAGCTTACGACAGGGAAATGAAAAACTGTTTTTT; CDR3: CASSLRQGNEKLFF; V: TRBV11-3; J: TRBJ1-4; D: TRBD1; size: -; length: 14
DNA: TGTGCCAGCAAACTAGACTGGACAGGAAGCAATGGCTACACCTTC; CDR3: CASKLDWTGSNGYTF; V: TRBV6-5; J: TRBJ1-2; D: TRBD1; size: -; length: 15
DNA: TGTGCCAGCAGTGATTCCCTAGGTCGGCAGTTCTTC; CDR3: CASSDSLGRQFF; V: TRBV2; J: TRBJ2-1; D: -; size: once; length: 12
DNA: TGTGCCACCGTCGGACAGCACAATGAGCAGTTCTTC; CDR3: CATVGQHNEQFF; V: TRBV5-4; J: TRBJ2-1; D: -; size: -; length: 12
DNA: TGCGCCAGCAGCCAAGATCGCGGGGGCGCGGGAAATACGCAGTATTTT; CDR3: CASSQDRGGAGNTQYF; V: TRBV4-3; J: TRBJ2-3; D: -; size: -; length: 16
DNA: TGTGCCAGTTGGTCCAGAATAAATGAAAAACTGTTTTTT; CDR3: CASWSRINEKLFF; V: TRBV19; J: TRBJ1-4; D: -; size: few; length: 13
DNA: TGTGCCAGCAGCCTCCGTTACAGCGCGGGTGCTGCGTCCTACGAGCAGTACTTC; CDR3: CASSLRYSAGAASYEQYF; V: TRBV7-2; J: TRBJ2-7; D: -; size: -; length: 18
DNA: TGCGCCAGCAGCTTGGTGTCATCTGGGGCCAACGTCCTGACTTTC; CDR3: CASSLVSSGANVLTF; V: TRBV5-1; J: TRBJ2-6; D: -; size: -; length: 15
DNA: TGTGCCAGCAGCCAATTAGGGGGACGGGGAGAGACCCAGTACTTC; CDR3: CASSQLGGRGETQYF; V: TRBV3-1/TRBV3-2; J: TRBJ2-5; D: -; size: -; length: 15
DNA: TGTGCCAGCAGCCCTGAGGGGGTTTCAGAGACCCAGTACTTC; CDR3: CASSPEGVSETQYF; V: TRBV5-4; J: TRBJ2-5; D: -; size: once; length: 14
DNA: TGTGCCAGCAGCCCCGGACACCGAGGCTATGGCTACACCTTC; CDR3: CASSPGHRGYGYTF; V: TRBV27; J: TRBJ1-2; D: -; size: -; length: 14
DNA: TGTGCCAGCAGCTTGGCCGGGACAGGGGGGGTTGGACAGCCCCAGCATTTT; CDR3: CASSLAGTGGVGQPQHF; V: TRBV5-6; J: TRBJ1-5; D: TRBD1; size: -; length: 17
DNA: TGTGCCAGCAGTTTCGGGACAGGCCTCTACGAGCAGTACTTC; CDR3: CASSFGTGLYEQYF; V: TRBV28; J: TRBJ2-7; D: TRBD1; size: -; length: 14
DNA: TGTGCCAGCAGTTACTCGAGGGTCCAGGGGACTAATGAAAAACTGTTTTTT; CDR3: CASSYSRVQGTNEKLFF; V: TRBV6-2/TRBV6-3; J: TRBJ1-4; D: -; size: -; length: 17
DNA: TGTGCCAGCTCAAGCAGCGCGGGGCTCACAAAGCAGTTCTTC; CDR3: CASSSSAGLTKQFF; V: TRBV18; J: TRBJ2-1; D: -; size: -; length: 14
DNA: TGTGCCAGCAGGAGGACTACTAACAATGAGCAGTTCTTC; CDR3: CASRRTTNNEQFF; V: TRBV6-6; J: TRBJ2-1; D: -; size: once; length: 13
DNA: TGTGCCAGCAGCTTGACCAACAGGGAAAAACTGTTTTTT; CDR3: CASSLTNREKLFF; V: TRBV7-9; J: TRBJ1-4; D: -; size: -; length: 13
DNA: TGTGCCAGCAGTTTCTACAGGGGTCAGCCCCAGCATTTT; CDR3: CASSFYRGQPQHF; V: TRBV28; J: TRBJ1-5; D: TRBD1; size: -; length: 13
DNA: TGCGCCAGCAGCCAAGAGCCTCCCCGGACAGGGGGAGAGACCCAGTACTTC; CDR3: CASSQEPPRTGGETQYF; V: TRBV4-1; J: TRBJ2-5; D: TRBD1; size: -; length: 17
DNA: TGTGCCAGCAGGGTTGGAGAAGACGGCACCATATATTTT; CDR3: CASRVGEDGTIYF; V: TRBV2; J: TRBJ1-3; D: -; size: -; length: 13
DNA: TGTGCCAGTAGTACAGGGACAGAGAGTTCCCAAGAGACCCAGTACTTC; CDR3: CASSTGTESSQETQYF; V: TRBV19; J: TRBJ2-5; D: TRBD1; size: -; length: 16
DNA: TGTGCCAGCAGCCCGGGGGTAATGAACACTGAAGCTTTCTTT; CDR3: CASSPGVMNTEAFF; V: TRBV7-6; J: TRBJ1-1; D: -; size: -; length: 14
DNA: TGTGCCAGCTCACCGGGACAGGGGGGTGAAGTGTATGGCTACACCTTC; CDR3: CASSPGQGGEVYGYTF; V: TRBV18; J: TRBJ1-2; D: TRBD1; size: -; length: 16
DNA: TGTGCCACCAGTGATCCCGGACAGGGGGCGGCTGGCTACACCTTC; CDR3: CATSDPGQGAAGYTF; V: TRBV24-1; J: TRBJ1-2; D: TRBD1; size: -; length: 15
DNA: TGTGCCAGCAGTGAAGCGATTAGAGGGAGCCCCCTTTTC; CDR3: CASSEAIRGSPLF; V: TRBV2; J: TRBJ2-7; D: -; size: -; length: 13
DNA: TGCGCCAGCAGCCTAGTACGGCAGGGTAGGAATTCACCCCTCCACTTT; CDR3: CASSLVRQGRNSPLHF; V: TRBV4-1; J: TRBJ1-6; D: -; size: -; length: 16
DNA: TGTGCCAGCAGCTTAGATGGGACAGGGTCATTAGCTAACTATGGCTACACCTTC; CDR3: CASSLDGTGSLANYGYTF; V: TRBV7-2; J: TRBJ1-2; D: TRBD1; size: -; length: 18
DNA: TGTGCCTGGAGCAGGCAGAGTAATGAAAAACTGTTTTTT; CDR3: CAWSRQSNEKLFF; V: TRBV30; J: TRBJ1-4; D: -; size: -; length: 13
DNA: TGCGCCAGCAGCCGACAGCCAGACACCGGGGAGCTGTTTTTT; CDR3: CASSRQPDTGELFF; V: TRBV5-1; J: TRBJ2-2; D: -; size: -; length: 14
DNA: TGTGCCTGGAGTCCACATGGGAGCACTGAAGCTTTCTTT; CDR3: CAWSPHGSTEAFF; V: TRBV30; J: TRBJ1-1; D: -; size: -; length: 13
DNA: TGTGCCAGCAGCTTAGCGATTAGCGGCGGCCCCCGGACGCAGTATTTT; CDR3: CASSLAISGGPRTQYF; V: TRBV7-2; J: TRBJ2-3; D: -; size: once; length: 16
DNA: TGTGCCAGCAGTTACTACGGGGACAGTCCCTACGAGCAGTACTTC; CDR3: CASSYYGDSPYEQYF; V: TRBV6-2/TRBV6-3; J: TRBJ2-7; D: TRBD1; size: -; length: 15
DNA: TGTGCCAGCAGTGACCGTTTGACAGGGACGAACACCGGGGAGCTGTTTTTT; CDR3: CASSDRLTGTNTGELFF; V: TRBV6-4; J: TRBJ2-2; D: TRBD1; size: -; length: 17
DNA: TGTGCCAGCTCCCAGGATTTCAATCAGCCCCAGCATTTT; CDR3: CASSQDFNQPQHF; V: TRBV2; J: TRBJ1-5; D: -; size: few; length: 13
DNA: TGCGCCAGCAGCCAAGTAATGTCGGGGGACCCCCAAGAGACCCAGTACTTC; CDR3: CASSQVMSGDPQETQYF; V: TRBV4-1; J: TRBJ2-5; D: -; size: -; length: 17
DNA: TGCGCCAGCCTCCAATTCGGACTAGACAGGGGCAATTCACCCCTCCACTTT; CDR3: CASLQFGLDRGNSPLHF; V: TRBV23-1; J: TRBJ1-6; D: TRBD1; size: once; length: 17